This TCR beta chain came from a study of blood T cell repertoires in COVID-19. Study at large: Spain, Italy and the United States supplied samples that represented acute and convalescent COVID-19. T cells, B-cell-depleted T cells, or PBMCs supplied cDNA or gDNA.

Individuals drawn from 24 US areas were roughly 18 to 89 years old. Per the authors' pipeline: Amplification with reference gene primers provided the estimates of nucleated cell counts. Assay used: immunoSEQ multiplex PCR; TCRdb lists only in-frame clones, some missing. V, J and clone size are taken as reported in that table, and D and trimming were inferred from the DNA itself. The table records around 250,000 clones, roughly 85% of them present only once. There are 15 residues in the CDR3. Trimming removed 4 bases from V and 0 bases from J, with 12 bases in between. Germline CDR1 and CDR2: SNHLY and FYNNEI.

The TCR was taken from a woman in her forties or fifties who had recovered from COVID-19. The chain couples TRBV2 to TRBJ1-1; unclear D gene. Sequences were obtained from PBMCs or T cells enriched from blood (not recorded which). Here the CDR3 reads CASSAGRGMNTEAFF. The CDR3 region has the DNA TGTGCCAGCAGTGCAGGACGGGGAATGAACACTGAAGCTTTCTTT.